This T cell receptor (beta chain) was recovered during a study of CXCR3-negative and CXCR3-positive naive CD8 T cells. The germline V gene encodes CDR1 LGHDT and CDR2 YNNKEL (reference sequence). This CDR3 region has 16 residues. Naive CD8+ T cells showed a CD45RO-CCR7+CD27+CD95- phenotype. Via 5' RACE with UMI labels, TRB cDNA libraries were prepared. TCRdb re-called the 5' RACE reads, yielding one record per CDR3 amino acid sequence without DNA. The listing records around 140,000 distinct CDR3 sequences. A word on this clonotype: Its antigen is undetermined.

Broader study findings: More hydrophobic TRB CDR3s were found in CXCR3-positive naive cells than in CXCR3-negative naive cells. Cryopreserved PBMCs had partly decreased CXCR3 expression; fresh PBMCs were used in most assays. High diversity, comparable across both naive subsets, contrasted with much lower diversity in memory CD8+ cells.

The receptor comes from a human donor in good health. Some clones in this sample may be carry-over from other donors' samples. The sequenced sample consisted of naive CXCR3+ CD8+ T cells from blood. Subset meaning: CD45RO-CCR7+CD27+CD95- naive CD8+ T cells expressing CXCR3 (TNR3+). The genes are TRBV3-1 and TRBJ2-1; the D gene TCRdb calls, TRBD2, cannot be checked with no DNA. Here the CDR3 reads CASSQELLAGGNEQFF.